This T cell receptor (beta chain) comes out of a study of cytomegalovirus exposure and HLA in healthy donors. Study results and limitations: In vitro assays verified that three CMV-associated chains recognized CMV antigens specifically.

In the case of this clone: Its specificity is unknown.

Germline lookup yields CDR1 MNHEY and CDR2 SMNVEV (reference sequence). This CDR3 comprises 13 residues. V dropped 5 bases and J dropped 5 bases, with 12 bases sitting between them. In the PCR, 60 Vbeta and 13 Jbeta primers were used. Measured with immunoSEQ multiplex PCR; TCRdb has only the in-frame clones, and not every one. The repertoire holds 90,000 to 150,000 clones, with 78% as singletons. The clonotype originates from a woman aged 25-40 years in good health and CMV-seropositive. The sample comprised PBMCs. V gene TRBV27 combines with J gene TRBJ1-2, with a tentative D call TRBD1 (5 bases). The CDR3 DNA reads as TGTGCCAGCAGTCGAACTCAGGGATATGGCTACACCTTC. Its translation is CASSRTQGYGYTF.